The 3 T cell receptor beta chains presented below share a single source sample, sequenced in a study of PD-L1 blockade in urothelial cancer. The sample's time point: pretreatment peripheral blood. This table comes from immunoSEQ multiplex PCR, and its TCRdb copy is limited to in-frame clones, with some not included. The sample lists 55,000 to 80,000 clones; roughly 79% were seen once. Here the sequenced sample was PBMCs, taken around atezolizumab (anti-PD-L1) treatment. The receptors come from a man between 70 and 80 years old with urothelial cancer.

J is TRBJ1-1 and V is TRBV2; no reliable D call. The CDR3 is 13 amino acids. Trimming shortened V by 7 bases and J by 8 bases, and 17 bases separated the two germline ends. Germline CDR1 SNHLY, CDR2 FYNNEI. Here the CDR3 reads CASTPEEFLEAFF. CDR3 coding DNA: TGTGCCAGCACCCCAGAGGAGTTTCTAGAAGCTTTCTTT.

The CDR3 here is CASSSGNTGNTIYF. CDR3 bases: TGTGCCAGCAGCTCAGGGAATACTGGAAACACCATATATTTT. The V gene is TRBV7-6, the J gene TRBJ1-3; D is possibly TRBD1 (5 bases). Germline assignment: CDR1 SGHVS and CDR2 FNYEAQ. The CDR3 contains 14 residues. Between the trimmed V and J ends, which lost 4 bases and 2 bases, there was a span of 9 bases.

This rearrangement joins TRBV6-5 to TRBJ1-1; 9 bases align to TRBD1. From germline, CDR1 is MNHEY and CDR2 SVGAGI. The junction had 5 bases not matched to a gene; V was cut back by 6 bases and J by 12 bases. This CDR3 comprises 11 residues. DNA for the CDR3: TGTGCCAGCAGCCGGGACAGGGAGACTTTCTTT. Translation: CASSRDRETFF.